This is a list of T cell receptor beta chains from one sample in a study of blood T cell repertoires in COVID-19. Sequencing used immunoSEQ multiplex PCR; TCRdb keeps in-frame clones, though not all of them. The table shows over 600,000 clones, with about nine tenths occurring only once. Sequencing was performed on peripheral blood. Receptor source: a woman younger than 30 with acute or convalescent COVID-19. The CDR3 runs from the conserved cysteine through the conserved F or W. The order of the fields is clone size, D gene, J gene, V gene, CDR3 DNA, CDR3 protein. The D gene is left open where the match is weak. Some rows have no size entry. The others give once, few or many, or a class for an expanded clone.

clone size: -; D gene: -; J gene: TRBJ2-1; V gene: TRBV5-1; CDR3 DNA: TGCGCCAGCAGCTTGCGAACAGGAGGGGACAATGAGCAGTTCTTC; CDR3 protein: CASSLRTGGDNEQFF
clone size: once; D gene: TRBD2; J gene: TRBJ2-3; V gene: TRBV30; CDR3 DNA: TGTGCCTGTACCTGGACTAGCGGGGGAATAGATACGCAGTATTTT; CDR3 protein: CACTWTSGGIDTQYF
clone size: -; D gene: -; J gene: TRBJ1-2; V gene: TRBV7-2; CDR3 DNA: TGTGCCAGCAGCTTAGGGGCTGGCTACACCTTC; CDR3 protein: CASSLGAGYTF
clone size: -; D gene: -; J gene: TRBJ2-7; V gene: TRBV2; CDR3 DNA: TGTGCCAGCAGTCTGACTCCGGGAGACAGCTCCTACGAGCAGTACTTC; CDR3 protein: CASSLTPGDSSYEQYF
clone size: -; D gene: -; J gene: TRBJ2-7; V gene: TRBV7-9; CDR3 DNA: TGTGCCAGCAGCTTGGGGCTACGAGTTGACTTC; CDR3 protein: CASSLGLRVDF
clone size: -; D gene: -; J gene: TRBJ1-1; V gene: TRBV28; CDR3 DNA: TGTGCCAGCAGTTTATGGAGGATAGGGAAAGGGGCGGCTGAAGCTTTCTTT; CDR3 protein: CASSLWRIGKGAAEAFF
clone size: -; D gene: -; J gene: TRBJ2-3; V gene: TRBV3-1/TRBV3-2; CDR3 DNA: TGTGCCAGCAGCCAAGACGGCAGGGGAAGGGGAGATACGCAGTATTTT; CDR3 protein: CASSQDGRGRGDTQYF
clone size: -; D gene: -; J gene: TRBJ2-7; V gene: TRBV7-9; CDR3 DNA: TGTGCCAGCAGCCTCTTGACAGGCCATTTCTACGAGCAGTACTTC; CDR3 protein: CASSLLTGHFYEQYF
clone size: -; D gene: -; J gene: TRBJ1-3; V gene: TRBV6-1; CDR3 DNA: TGTGCCAGCAGTGAACTGGCGGGGGGAAACACCATATATTTT; CDR3 protein: CASSELAGGNTIYF
clone size: -; D gene: -; J gene: TRBJ2-7; V gene: TRBV18; CDR3 DNA: TGTGCCAGCTCACCAGCTACTCTTCCTTCCTACGAGCAGTACTTC; CDR3 protein: CASSPATLPSYEQYF
clone size: -; D gene: -; J gene: TRBJ2-1; V gene: TRBV2; CDR3 DNA: TGTGCCAGCAGCCCTGGAGGGCGGGGATCTTCGGAGCAGTTCTTC; CDR3 protein: CASSPGGRGSSEQFF
clone size: -; D gene: TRBD1; J gene: TRBJ1-3; V gene: TRBV9; CDR3 DNA: TGTGCCAGCAGCGTAGCTACAGGGGGGCTGGCGGGAAACACCATATATTTT; CDR3 protein: CASSVATGGLAGNTIYF
clone size: few; D gene: TRBD1; J gene: TRBJ1-2; V gene: TRBV30; CDR3 DNA: TGTGCCTGGAAGCTGGACAGGGGAAACTATGGCTACACCTTC; CDR3 protein: CAWKLDRGNYGYTF
clone size: -; D gene: TRBD2; J gene: TRBJ2-1; V gene: TRBV6-5; CDR3 DNA: TGTGCCAGCAGTACCCAAGCGGGGTCCTACAATGAGCAGTTCTTC; CDR3 protein: CASSTQAGSYNEQFF
clone size: once; D gene: -; J gene: TRBJ2-1; V gene: TRBV5-1; CDR3 DNA: TGCGCCAGCAGCCCAGGCGGGACAGAGGCCAATGAGCAGTTCTTC; CDR3 protein: CASSPGGTEANEQFF
clone size: -; D gene: -; J gene: TRBJ2-7; V gene: TRBV6-5; CDR3 DNA: TGTGCCAGCAGTTACTCGAAGGTCAGGGGGAGGAACGAGCAGTACTTC; CDR3 protein: CASSYSKVRGRNEQYF
clone size: -; D gene: -; J gene: TRBJ1-2; V gene: TRBV5-1; CDR3 DNA: TGCGCCAGCAGCGCTTCAACAGGAACTCTAAACTATGGCTACACCTTC; CDR3 protein: CASSASTGTLNYGYTF
clone size: once; D gene: TRBD2; J gene: TRBJ2-7; V gene: TRBV5-4; CDR3 DNA: TGTGCCAGCAGATTAGCGGGGGGGCCCTACGAGCAGTACTTC; CDR3 protein: CASRLAGGPYEQYF
clone size: -; D gene: -; J gene: TRBJ1-2; V gene: TRBV20-1; CDR3 DNA: TGCAGTGCTCGAGGGGCTGGTGGCTACACCTTC; CDR3 protein: CSARGAGGYTF
clone size: once; D gene: -; J gene: TRBJ2-1; V gene: TRBV30; CDR3 DNA: TGTGCCTGGAGTGCCCTCCGGGACTTGGCCGGTTACAATGAGCAGTTCTTC; CDR3 protein: CAWSALRDLAGYNEQFF
clone size: -; D gene: -; J gene: TRBJ2-6; V gene: TRBV7-3; CDR3 DNA: TGTGCCAGCAGCGCGACACTTTCTGGGGCCAACGTCCTGACTTTC; CDR3 protein: CASSATLSGANVLTF
clone size: -; D gene: TRBD1; J gene: TRBJ1-4; V gene: TRBV19; CDR3 DNA: TGTGCCAGTAGTATCCCTGGCAGGGGGCGTGAAAAACTGTTTTTT; CDR3 protein: CASSIPGRGREKLFF
clone size: -; D gene: -; J gene: TRBJ1-1; V gene: TRBV13; CDR3 DNA: TGTGCCAGCAGCTCTACCTCGACCGGCGGTCTCTTT; CDR3 protein: CASSSTSTGGLF
clone size: -; D gene: -; J gene: TRBJ2-3; V gene: TRBV6-4; CDR3 DNA: TGTGCCAGCAGTGAACGCGGGGACACAGATACGCAGTATTTT; CDR3 protein: CASSERGDTDTQYF
clone size: -; D gene: -; J gene: TRBJ1-1; V gene: TRBV28; CDR3 DNA: TGTGCCAGCAGTCTCGTGCGTTTGTACACTGAAGCTTTCTTT; CDR3 protein: CASSLVRLYTEAFF
clone size: -; D gene: TRBD2; J gene: TRBJ2-3; V gene: TRBV5-1; CDR3 DNA: TGCGCCAGCAGCTTACGCATAACTAGCGGGGGCCGCACAGATACGCAGTATTTT; CDR3 protein: CASSLRITSGGRTDTQYF
clone size: -; D gene: -; J gene: TRBJ1-2; V gene: TRBV9; CDR3 DNA: TGTGCCAGCAGCTCGCCGGGTGACTATGGCTACACCTTC; CDR3 protein: CASSSPGDYGYTF
clone size: -; D gene: -; J gene: TRBJ1-1; V gene: TRBV5-1; CDR3 DNA: TGCGCCAGCAGCTTGGAATTCTCGGGGAACACTGAAGCTTTCTTT; CDR3 protein: CASSLEFSGNTEAFF
clone size: -; D gene: TRBD1; J gene: TRBJ1-4; V gene: TRBV5-1; CDR3 DNA: TGCGCCAGCAGCTTGGACAGGGGGGGACGTAATGAAAAACTGTTTTTT; CDR3 protein: CASSLDRGGRNEKLFF
clone size: -; D gene: -; J gene: TRBJ2-4; V gene: TRBV13; CDR3 DNA: TGTGCCAGCAGCTTACTAGATGACATTCAGTACTTC; CDR3 protein: CASSLLDDIQYF
clone size: -; D gene: TRBD2; J gene: TRBJ2-5; V gene: TRBV4-1; CDR3 DNA: TGCGCCAGCAGCCAAGAACAGGGCGGGGGGCGGGAGACCCAGTACTTC; CDR3 protein: CASSQEQGGGRETQYF
clone size: once; D gene: TRBD1; J gene: TRBJ2-7; V gene: TRBV5-6; CDR3 DNA: TGTGCCAGCAGCTTGATGGGACAGTTTCCCTACGAGCAGTACTTC; CDR3 protein: CASSLMGQFPYEQYF
clone size: -; D gene: -; J gene: TRBJ2-5; V gene: TRBV7-9; CDR3 DNA: TGTGCCAGCAGCCCTCGACAGGCCCAGACCCAGTACTTC; CDR3 protein: CASSPRQAQTQYF
clone size: -; D gene: -; J gene: TRBJ1-2; V gene: TRBV3-1/TRBV3-2; CDR3 DNA: TGTGCCAGCAGCCAAGAGCGGCACTATGGCTACACCTTC; CDR3 protein: CASSQERHYGYTF
clone size: -; D gene: -; J gene: TRBJ1-1; V gene: TRBV2; CDR3 DNA: TGTGCCAGCAGTGATGGGGGGGACACTGAAGCTTTCTTT; CDR3 protein: CASSDGGDTEAFF
clone size: -; D gene: TRBD1; J gene: TRBJ2-2; V gene: TRBV25-1; CDR3 DNA: TGTGCCAGCAGTGACGACAGGGGATCCGGGGAGCTGTTTTTT; CDR3 protein: CASSDDRGSGELFF
clone size: -; D gene: TRBD1; J gene: TRBJ2-1; V gene: TRBV12-5; CDR3 DNA: TGTGCTAGTGGTTCCTGGACAGGCTCCTACAATGAGCAGTTCTTC; CDR3 protein: CASGSWTGSYNEQFF
clone size: -; D gene: TRBD1; J gene: TRBJ1-4; V gene: TRBV7-9; CDR3 DNA: TGTGCCAGCAGAGGGGGCGCCGACGAAAAACTGTTTTTT; CDR3 protein: CASRGGADEKLFF
clone size: -; D gene: -; J gene: TRBJ1-4; V gene: TRBV6-5; CDR3 DNA: TGTGCCAGCAGTTATCTCCGGAGGAATGAAAAACTGTTTTTT; CDR3 protein: CASSYLRRNEKLFF
clone size: -; D gene: -; J gene: TRBJ1-1; V gene: TRBV3-1/TRBV3-2; CDR3 DNA: TGTGCCAGCAGCCAAGAGGGGGGGGTGAACACTGAAGCTTTCTTT; CDR3 protein: CASSQEGGVNTEAFF
clone size: once; D gene: -; J gene: TRBJ1-2; V gene: TRBV3-1/TRBV3-2; CDR3 DNA: TGTGCCAGCAGCCAGGGGACATATTTTGGTGGCTACACCTTC; CDR3 protein: CASSQGTYFGGYTF
clone size: -; D gene: -; J gene: TRBJ1-3; V gene: TRBV3-1/TRBV3-2; CDR3 DNA: TGTGCCAGCAGCCAGACCACCGGGGTCGTAGACACCATATATTTT; CDR3 protein: CASSQTTGVVDTIYF
clone size: -; D gene: -; J gene: TRBJ1-5; V gene: TRBV19; CDR3 DNA: TGTGCCAGTAGTATTGGGGGGCAGCCCCAGCATTTT; CDR3 protein: CASSIGGQPQHF
clone size: -; D gene: -; J gene: TRBJ2-2; V gene: TRBV19; CDR3 DNA: TGTGCCAGTAGTATCGGGCCGGGGTCAGCCGGGGAGCTGTTTTTT; CDR3 protein: CASSIGPGSAGELFF
clone size: once; D gene: -; J gene: TRBJ1-1; V gene: TRBV11-1; CDR3 DNA: TGTGCCAGCAGCCCTCCCAGGGGTAGGAGCACTGAAGCTTTCTTT; CDR3 protein: CASSPPRGRSTEAFF
clone size: -; D gene: TRBD1; J gene: TRBJ1-1; V gene: TRBV19; CDR3 DNA: TGTGCCAGTAGCAGACCCCGGGACAGGGGGCTAAACACTGAAGCTTTCTTT; CDR3 protein: CASSRPRDRGLNTEAFF
clone size: -; D gene: -; J gene: TRBJ1-1; V gene: TRBV15; CDR3 DNA: TGTGCCACCAGCAAGGGCCCAGGAGGGAGAACTGAAGCTTTCTTT; CDR3 protein: CATSKGPGGRTEAFF
clone size: -; D gene: -; J gene: TRBJ2-3; V gene: TRBV3-1/TRBV3-2; CDR3 DNA: TGTGCCAGCAGCCCGTGGGGCGGCACAGATACGCAGTATTTT; CDR3 protein: CASSPWGGTDTQYF
clone size: -; D gene: -; J gene: TRBJ1-2; V gene: TRBV6-2/TRBV6-3; CDR3 DNA: TGTGCCAGCAGTTACCCAAACCTCCGACAGGCCACTAACTATGGCTACACCTTC; CDR3 protein: CASSYPNLRQATNYGYTF
clone size: -; D gene: -; J gene: TRBJ2-1; V gene: TRBV7-9; CDR3 DNA: TGTGCCAGCAGCTCACCCGGGACACCTATTTACAATGAGCAGTTCTTC; CDR3 protein: CASSSPGTPIYNEQFF
clone size: -; D gene: -; J gene: TRBJ2-1; V gene: TRBV7-8; CDR3 DNA: TGTGCCAGCAGCGCCGACGGGGGGCTTAGGAATGAGCAGTTCTTC; CDR3 protein: CASSADGGLRNEQFF
clone size: once; D gene: -; J gene: TRBJ1-2; V gene: TRBV9; CDR3 DNA: TGTGCCAGCAGCCCCGTCAACTATGGCTACACCTTC; CDR3 protein: CASSPVNYGYTF
clone size: once; D gene: -; J gene: TRBJ1-1; V gene: TRBV5-6; CDR3 DNA: TGTGCCAGCCTCCTTGGCAACACTGAAGCTTTCTTT; CDR3 protein: CASLLGNTEAFF